The sequence of this T cell receptor (beta chain) was determined in a study of blood T cell repertoires in COVID-19. Trimming removed 5 bases from V and 6 bases from J, with 12 bases in between. CDR3 size: 13 residues. The germline V gene encodes CDR1 SGHRS and CDR2 YFSETQ. Assay: immunoSEQ multiplex PCR; the TCRdb copy retains only in-frame clones and omits some. Among hundreds of thousands of clones, 80% to 90% were seen once, and the ten largest hold less than 1.2%. J is TRBJ2-1 and V is TRBV5-1; D ambiguous. The material sequenced was PBMCs or T cells enriched from blood (not recorded which). The sequence came from a man aged 18 to 29 who had recovered from COVID-19. The CDR3 DNA reads TGCGCCAGCAGGTTCTTTGCGGCCAATGAGCAGTTCTTC. It is translated as CASRFFAANEQFF.